Listed below are T cell receptor beta chains from one sample, sequenced in a study of blood T cell repertoires in COVID-19. Here immunoSEQ multiplex PCR was the method, and the copy in TCRdb shows in-frame clones only, minus some. The sample gives over 150,000 clones, roughly 88% of which show up once; roughly 9% is in the top ten. The sample consisted of PBMCs or T cells enriched from blood (not recorded which). Source of these receptors: a woman younger than 35 who had recovered from COVID-19. Each CDR3 is given with its conserved first and last residue. Each record gives: clone size, V gene, J gene, D gene, CDR3 protein, CDR3 DNA. The D gene is left open where the match is weak. Clone size is given for some rows only: seen once, a few or many times, or a class if the clone is expanded.

abundance: .
v_gene: TRBV5-4
j_gene: TRBJ2-2
d_gene: TRBD1
CDR3aa: CASSDPRDRGAGELFF
CDR3nt: TGTGCCAGCAGCGACCCGCGGGACAGGGGAGCCGGGGAGCTGTTTTTT

abundance: .
v_gene: TRBV6-6
j_gene: TRBJ2-3
d_gene: TRBD2
CDR3aa: CASSHRGETDTQYF
CDR3nt: TGTGCCAGCAGTCACCGGGGGGAAACAGATACGCAGTATTTT

abundance: .
v_gene: TRBV7-3
j_gene: TRBJ2-5
d_gene: .
CDR3aa: CASSLKIAETQYF
CDR3nt: TGTGCCAGCAGCTTAAAGATTGCGGAGACCCAGTACTTC

abundance: few
v_gene: TRBV10-3
j_gene: TRBJ2-7
d_gene: .
CDR3aa: CAISESGTGLNEQYF
CDR3nt: TGTGCCATCAGTGAGTCTGGAACAGGGTTGAACGAGCAGTACTTC

abundance: .
v_gene: TRBV2
j_gene: TRBJ1-4
d_gene: .
CDR3aa: CASSPSGGRGEKLFF
CDR3nt: TGTGCCAGCAGTCCCAGTGGGGGCAGAGGTGAAAAACTGTTTTTT

abundance: .
v_gene: TRBV7-2
j_gene: TRBJ1-1
d_gene: .
CDR3aa: CASSFRGNTEAFF
CDR3nt: TGTGCCAGCAGCTTTCGGGGGAACACTGAAGCTTTCTTT

abundance: once
v_gene: TRBV11-2
j_gene: TRBJ2-3
d_gene: .
CDR3aa: CASSSRRVTDTQYF
CDR3nt: TGTGCCAGCAGCTCCCGACGGGTCACAGATACGCAGTATTTT

abundance: few
v_gene: TRBV7-9
j_gene: TRBJ2-5
d_gene: .
CDR3aa: CASSLPSGETQYF
CDR3nt: TGTGCCAGCAGCTTACCCTCCGGAGAGACCCAGTACTTC

abundance: .
v_gene: TRBV11-2
j_gene: TRBJ1-1
d_gene: TRBD1
CDR3aa: CASSPKTGGARRDTEAFF
CDR3nt: TGTGCCAGCAGCCCAAAGACAGGGGGCGCCCGAAGGGACACTGAAGCTTTCTTT

abundance: .
v_gene: TRBV4-2
j_gene: TRBJ1-1
d_gene: .
CDR3aa: CASSQGGRGRPNQAFF
CDR3nt: TGTGCCAGCAGCCAAGGTGGAAGGGGCCGACCAAATCAAGCTTTCTTT

abundance: .
v_gene: TRBV19
j_gene: TRBJ2-2
d_gene: TRBD1
CDR3aa: CASSIYGTGLKKVGELFF
CDR3nt: TGTGCCAGTAGTATTTATGGGACAGGTCTGAAGAAAGTCGGGGAGCTGTTTTTT

abundance: .
v_gene: TRBV18
j_gene: TRBJ1-3
d_gene: .
CDR3aa: CASSPQGGSSGNTIYF
CDR3nt: TGTGCCAGCTCACCACAGGGCGGGAGCTCTGGAAACACCATATATTTT

abundance: .
v_gene: TRBV3-1/TRBV3-2
j_gene: TRBJ2-2
d_gene: .
CDR3aa: CASSQGATGELFF
CDR3nt: TGTGCCAGCAGCCAAGGTGCGACCGGGGAGCTGTTTTTT

abundance: few
v_gene: TRBV7-5
j_gene: TRBJ2-3
d_gene: .
CDR3aa: CARSPVQDRGQSSTDTQYF
CDR3nt: TGTGCCAGAAGCCCTGTCCAGGACAGGGGGCAGTCTAGCACAGATACGCAGTATTTT

abundance: .
v_gene: TRBV5-8
j_gene: TRBJ2-3
d_gene: TRBD2
CDR3aa: CASSLSGRTTDTQYF
CDR3nt: TGTGCCAGCAGCTTAAGCGGGAGAACGACAGATACGCAGTATTTT

abundance: once
v_gene: TRBV7-2
j_gene: TRBJ1-4
d_gene: .
CDR3aa: CASSRLHILTADNEKLFF
CDR3nt: TGTGCCAGCAGCCGTTTACATATTTTGACAGCCGACAATGAAAAACTGTTTTTT

abundance: .
v_gene: TRBV28
j_gene: TRBJ1-6
d_gene: TRBD1
CDR3aa: CASSVPGQDNSPLHF
CDR3nt: TGTGCCAGCAGTGTGCCGGGACAGGATAATTCACCCCTCCACTTT

abundance: .
v_gene: TRBV18
j_gene: TRBJ2-2
d_gene: TRBD1
CDR3aa: CASSRGQGGVSRELFF
CDR3nt: TGTGCCAGCTCACGTGGACAGGGCGGTGTCTCCAGGGAGCTGTTTTTT

abundance: .
v_gene: TRBV27
j_gene: TRBJ1-1
d_gene: .
CDR3aa: CASSFGGRKNTEAFF
CDR3nt: TGTGCCAGCAGTTTTGGAGGGCGGAAGAACACTGAAGCTTTCTTT

abundance: .
v_gene: TRBV28
j_gene: TRBJ2-5
d_gene: TRBD1
CDR3aa: CASSDGTDRETQYF
CDR3nt: TGTGCCAGCAGTGATGGGACAGACCGAGAGACCCAGTACTTC

abundance: .
v_gene: TRBV15
j_gene: TRBJ2-7
d_gene: TRBD2
CDR3aa: CATSRESGLAYEQYF
CDR3nt: TGTGCCACCAGCAGAGAATCGGGACTAGCCTACGAGCAGTACTTC

abundance: .
v_gene: TRBV13
j_gene: TRBJ2-7
d_gene: TRBD1
CDR3aa: CASSSNTWDRDYEQYF
CDR3nt: TGTGCCAGCAGCTCCAATACCTGGGACAGGGACTACGAGCAGTACTTC

abundance: .
v_gene: TRBV10-1
j_gene: TRBJ1-5
d_gene: .
CDR3aa: CASSDTANQPQHF
CDR3nt: TGCGCCAGCAGTGATACAGCTAATCAGCCCCAGCATTTT

abundance: .
v_gene: TRBV2
j_gene: TRBJ2-1
d_gene: TRBD2
CDR3aa: CASRATSGSSYNEQFF
CDR3nt: TGTGCCAGCAGAGCCACTAGCGGGAGCTCCTACAATGAGCAGTTCTTC

abundance: .
v_gene: TRBV20-1
j_gene: TRBJ1-1
d_gene: .
CDR3aa: CSASHGNTEAFF
CDR3nt: TGCAGTGCTAGTCACGGGAACACTGAAGCTTTCTTT

abundance: .
v_gene: TRBV5-1
j_gene: TRBJ2-1
d_gene: TRBD2
CDR3aa: CASSLLAGGGNEQFF
CDR3nt: TGCGCCAGCAGCTTACTAGCGGGGGGAGGAAATGAGCAGTTCTTC

abundance: .
v_gene: TRBV7-8
j_gene: TRBJ1-5
d_gene: TRBD1
CDR3aa: CASSLAYRGQNQPQHF
CDR3nt: TGTGCCAGCAGCTTAGCATACAGGGGCCAAAATCAGCCCCAGCATTTT

abundance: .
v_gene: TRBV3-1/TRBV3-2
j_gene: TRBJ2-1
d_gene: TRBD2
CDR3aa: CASSTSIAGLAGGGEQFF
CDR3nt: TGTGCCAGCAGCACTTCTATAGCGGGACTAGCGGGAGGAGGAGAGCAGTTCTTC

abundance: .
v_gene: TRBV19
j_gene: TRBJ1-5
d_gene: TRBD1
CDR3aa: CASSGTDSFDQPQHF
CDR3nt: TGTGCCAGTAGTGGGACAGACAGTTTTGATCAGCCCCAGCATTTT

abundance: .
v_gene: TRBV5-4
j_gene: TRBJ2-3
d_gene: TRBD2
CDR3aa: CASSLGMSGTRRYF
CDR3nt: TGTGCCAGCAGCTTGGGGATGAGTGGGACTAGACGGTATTTT

abundance: .
v_gene: TRBV7-7
j_gene: TRBJ1-5
d_gene: .
CDR3aa: CARESWFGTSLNQPQHF
CDR3nt: TGTGCTAGGGAAAGTTGGTTCGGGACATCACTGAATCAGCCCCAGCATTTT

abundance: .
v_gene: TRBV2
j_gene: TRBJ2-7
d_gene: .
CDR3aa: CASSDRPPYEQYF
CDR3nt: TGTGCCAGCAGTGACAGGCCACCCTACGAGCAGTACTTC

abundance: .
v_gene: TRBV7-8
j_gene: TRBJ1-4
d_gene: .
CDR3aa: CASRRGPGDILFF
CDR3nt: TGTGCCAGCAGACGCGGGCCTGGGGACATTCTGTTTTTT

abundance: .
v_gene: TRBV27
j_gene: TRBJ2-4
d_gene: TRBD2
CDR3aa: CASSSLERGGKYF
CDR3nt: TGTGCCAGCAGCAGTTTGGAGCGGGGCGGCAAATACTTC

abundance: .
v_gene: TRBV7-9
j_gene: TRBJ1-3
d_gene: .
CDR3aa: CASSSRTSSSGNTIYF
CDR3nt: TGTGCCAGCAGCTCAAGGACATCAAGCTCTGGAAACACCATATATTTT

abundance: .
v_gene: TRBV11-2
j_gene: TRBJ2-4
d_gene: TRBD2
CDR3aa: CASSLLVAGVGIRYF
CDR3nt: TGTGCCAGCAGCTTATTGGTAGCGGGAGTGGGGATTCGGTACTTC

abundance: .
v_gene: TRBV28
j_gene: TRBJ1-5
d_gene: .
CDR3aa: CASRRQGSSNQPQHF
CDR3nt: TGTGCCAGCAGACGTCAGGGGAGCAGCAATCAGCCCCAGCATTTT

abundance: .
v_gene: TRBV6-4
j_gene: TRBJ2-2
d_gene: .
CDR3aa: CASSEVATGELFF
CDR3nt: TGTGCCAGCAGTGAGGTGGCAACCGGGGAGCTGTTTTTT

abundance: .
v_gene: TRBV27
j_gene: TRBJ1-5
d_gene: TRBD1
CDR3aa: CASSWDRENQPQHF
CDR3nt: TGTGCCAGCAGTTGGGACAGGGAAAATCAGCCCCAGCATTTT

abundance: .
v_gene: TRBV7-8
j_gene: TRBJ2-7
d_gene: .
CDR3aa: CASSHHLDPYEQYF
CDR3nt: TGTGCCAGCAGCCATCATCTAGATCCATACGAGCAGTACTTC

abundance: .
v_gene: TRBV7-2
j_gene: TRBJ1-3
d_gene: .
CDR3aa: CASTGTVGNTIYF
CDR3nt: TGTGCCAGTACGGGTACGGTCGGAAACACCATATATTTT

abundance: .
v_gene: TRBV5-1
j_gene: TRBJ1-2
d_gene: .
CDR3aa: CASSLATPAPNYGYTF
CDR3nt: TGCGCCAGCAGCTTGGCTACGCCTGCACCCAACTATGGCTACACCTTC